These T cell receptor beta chains were read from a single sample in a study of CD8 T cells in Susac syndrome. From the immunoSEQ multiplex PCR reads, TCRdb called clonotypes with MiXCR, one entry per CDR3 protein. The table records 120,000 or so distinct CDR3 sequences, around 94% of them present only once. The sequencing sample was made of CD8+ T cells from PBMCs. These receptor sequences come from a human donor with Susac syndrome. Each CDR3 is given with its conserved first and last residue. A D gene is named only where the DNA matches it firmly. Expanded clones get a size class; other rows say once, few or many, or leave the size out.

D: .; V: TRBV6-5; size: .; J: TRBJ1-2; DNA: TGTGCCAGCCACCCGGGACGGTTTAACTATGGCTACACCTTC; CDR3: CASHPGRFNYGYTF
D: .; V: TRBV6-2/TRBV6-3; size: few; J: TRBJ2-3; DNA: TGTGCCAGCAGTGACCGGGACAGCACAGATACGCAGTATTTT; CDR3: CASSDRDSTDTQYF
D: TRBD2; V: TRBV12-3/TRBV12-4; size: .; J: TRBJ2-1; DNA: TGTGCCAGCACCCTACTAGCGGTCTTCAATGAGCAGTTCTTC; CDR3: CASTLLAVFNEQFF
D: .; V: TRBV20-1; size: .; J: TRBJ1-1; DNA: TGCAGTGCTGAGGTGGGACTGAACACTGAAGCTTTCTTT; CDR3: CSAEVGLNTEAFF
D: .; V: TRBV3-1; size: .; J: TRBJ2-5; DNA: TGTGCCAGCAGCTTAGTCGGGAGTCAAGAGACCCAGTACTTC; CDR3: CASSLVGSQETQYF
D: .; V: TRBV2; size: .; J: TRBJ1-1; DNA: TGTGCCAGCACCCCGGGCATAATACGGGCGAACACTGAAGCTTTCTTT; CDR3: CASTPGIIRANTEAFF
D: .; V: TRBV5-1; size: once; J: TRBJ2-7; DNA: TGCGCCAGCAGCTTGCAAGGCAGGGGGGGTGAGCAGTACTTC; CDR3: CASSLQGRGGEQYF
D: .; V: TRBV12-3/TRBV12-4; size: .; J: TRBJ1-3; DNA: TGTGCCAGCAGTCTCACAGGGAGCTCTGGAAACACCATATATTTT; CDR3: CASSLTGSSGNTIYF
D: .; V: TRBV11-2; size: .; J: TRBJ1-5; DNA: TGTGCCAGCAGCTTAGGGCGAAATCAGCCCCAGCATTTT; CDR3: CASSLGRNQPQHF
D: .; V: TRBV6-2/TRBV6-3; size: once; J: TRBJ1-5; DNA: TGTGCCAGCAGTTATGGAGGGTCTGGTCAGCCCCAGCATTTT; CDR3: CASSYGGSGQPQHF
D: .; V: TRBV1; size: .; J: TRBJ2-3; DNA: TGCACCAGCAGCCCGCCGCTAGCGGGAGGAGGCGGTACGCAGTATTTT; CDR3: CTSSPPLAGGGGTQYF
D: .; V: TRBV12-3/TRBV12-4; size: .; J: TRBJ1-5; DNA: TGTGCCAGCAGTCCGCACCGACAGCCCCAGCATTTT; CDR3: CASSPHRQPQHF
D: .; V: TRBV27; size: .; J: TRBJ2-3; DNA: TGTGCCAGCAGTTGGGCTCGAGGTTCGGATACGCAGTATTTT; CDR3: CASSWARGSDTQYF
D: .; V: TRBV7-8; size: .; J: TRBJ2-7; DNA: TGTGCCAGCAGCCGGAGTAGTCCCGCCTACGAGCAGTACTTC; CDR3: CASSRSSPAYEQYF
D: .; V: TRBV12-3/TRBV12-4; size: once; J: TRBJ2-5; DNA: TGTGCCAGCAGTTGGGCGGTGGTCCAAGAGACCCAGTACTTC; CDR3: CASSWAVVQETQYF
D: .; V: TRBV30; size: .; J: TRBJ2-1; DNA: TGTGCCTGGGAAGGGACGACCCTCAATGAGCAGTTCTTC; CDR3: CAWEGTTLNEQFF
D: TRBD1; V: TRBV30; size: .; J: TRBJ2-2; DNA: TGTGCCTGGGAACAGGGGGCGGGCACCGGGGAGCTGTTTTTT; CDR3: CAWEQGAGTGELFF
D: .; V: TRBV11-1; size: .; J: TRBJ2-5; DNA: TGTGCCAGCAGCTTAGGCCCGGGTGATCCGGAGACCCAGTACTTC; CDR3: CASSLGPGDPETQYF
D: .; V: TRBV9; size: .; J: TRBJ2-5; DNA: TGTGCCAGCACCAAGGGGAGCGGTTCTCAAGAGACCCAGTACTTC; CDR3: CASTKGSGSQETQYF
D: TRBD1; V: TRBV4-1; size: .; J: TRBJ1-1; DNA: TGCGCCAGCAGCCAAGGGGGGTTGGACAGGGGCTCCGTCGCTGAAGCTTTCTTT; CDR3: CASSQGGLDRGSVAEAFF
D: TRBD2; V: TRBV13; size: .; J: TRBJ2-1; DNA: TGTGCCAGCAGTTACACCCTAAAGCGGGAGGGCCTGTTCTTC; CDR3: CASSYTLKREGLFF
D: .; V: TRBV12-3/TRBV12-4; size: few; J: TRBJ1-5; DNA: TGTGCCAGCAGCCAGGGTGGTAGTAATCAGCCCCAGCATTTT; CDR3: CASSQGGSNQPQHF
D: .; V: TRBV6-1; size: .; J: TRBJ2-3; DNA: TGTGCCAGCAGTGATCCCCGGGGGTACACAGATACGCAGTATTTT; CDR3: CASSDPRGYTDTQYF
D: TRBD1; V: TRBV7-9; size: .; J: TRBJ1-2; DNA: TGTGCCAGCAGCTTAGGGCAGGGGGCAGCAGACAACTATGGCTACACCTTC; CDR3: CASSLGQGAADNYGYTF
D: TRBD2; V: TRBV25-1; size: .; J: TRBJ2-3; DNA: TGTGCCAGCAGTGACCAGCGGGGGGGAACAGATACGCAGTATTTT; CDR3: CASSDQRGGTDTQYF
D: .; V: TRBV4-2; size: .; J: TRBJ2-7; DNA: TGTGCCAGCAGCCAAGATTTGTGGGAGGATGGGTACGAGCAGTACTTC; CDR3: CASSQDLWEDGYEQYF
D: .; V: TRBV20-1; size: .; J: TRBJ2-5; DNA: TGCAGTGCTAGAGGTGTCGGGGAGGAAGAGACCCAGTACTTC; CDR3: CSARGVGEEETQYF
D: .; V: TRBV20-1; size: .; J: TRBJ2-7; DNA: TGCAGTGCTAGAGGGTTGGGCTCCTACGAGCAGTACTTC; CDR3: CSARGLGSYEQYF
D: TRBD2; V: TRBV4-1; size: .; J: TRBJ2-7; DNA: TGCGCCAGCAGCCAAGATGGAGCCGCGGGAGGTCTCTACGAGCAGTACTTC; CDR3: CASSQDGAAGGLYEQYF
D: TRBD1; V: TRBV12-3/TRBV12-4; size: .; J: TRBJ1-5; DNA: TGTGCCAGCAGTGAGGGGGACAGAATGAATCAGCCCCAGCATTTT; CDR3: CASSEGDRMNQPQHF
D: .; V: TRBV7-9; size: .; J: TRBJ1-1; DNA: TGTGCCAGCAGCAGTCCCACTGAAGCTTTCTTT; CDR3: CASSSPTEAFF
D: TRBD2; V: TRBV27; size: .; J: TRBJ2-6; DNA: TGTGCCAGCAGTCCTTTCCTACTAGCGGGAGGGGACTCTGGGGCCAACGTCCTGACTTTC; CDR3: CASSPFLLAGGDSGANVLTF
D: .; V: TRBV28; size: .; J: TRBJ2-1; DNA: TGTGCCAGCGAAGAGGACGGAAGCAATTACAATGAGCAGTTCTTC; CDR3: CASEEDGSNYNEQFF
D: .; V: TRBV4-1; size: .; J: TRBJ1-4; DNA: TGCGCCAGCAGCCAAGAATTTGGTGAAAAACTGTTTTTT; CDR3: CASSQEFGEKLFF
D: .; V: TRBV28; size: .; J: TRBJ2-5; DNA: TGTGCCAGCAGTTTCGAGAGGGTTGAGACCCAGTACTTC; CDR3: CASSFERVETQYF
D: TRBD1; V: TRBV7-9; size: .; J: TRBJ1-4; DNA: TGTGCCAGCAGCATCGACAGGGGGCGAGAAAAACTGTTTTTT; CDR3: CASSIDRGREKLFF